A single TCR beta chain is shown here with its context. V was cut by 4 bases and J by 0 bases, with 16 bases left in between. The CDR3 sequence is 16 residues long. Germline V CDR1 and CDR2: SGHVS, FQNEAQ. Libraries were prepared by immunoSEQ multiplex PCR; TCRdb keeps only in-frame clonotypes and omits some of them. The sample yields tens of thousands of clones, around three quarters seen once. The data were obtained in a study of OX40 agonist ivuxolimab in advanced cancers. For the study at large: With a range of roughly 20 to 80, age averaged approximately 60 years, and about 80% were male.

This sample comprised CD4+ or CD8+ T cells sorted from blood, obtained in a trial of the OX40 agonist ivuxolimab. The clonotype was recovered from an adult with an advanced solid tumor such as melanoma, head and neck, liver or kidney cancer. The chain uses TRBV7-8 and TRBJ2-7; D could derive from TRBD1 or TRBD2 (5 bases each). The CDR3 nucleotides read TGTGCCAGCAGCTCCCGGGCAGGGACCAGCTCCTACGAGCAGTACTTC. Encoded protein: CASSSRAGTSSYEQYF.